This TCR beta chain was sequenced for a study of tumor-infiltrating lymphocytes in primary liver carcinoma. General study points: Among the pair types, tumor region pairs showed more overlap than tumor-adjacent and tumor-blood pairs.

From roughly 500 ng total RNA, TCR beta cDNA was generated with a primer in the constant region. Generation of the TCR beta libraries relied on three nested multiplex PCR rounds using slightly modified ARM-PCR. The study ran its first two PCR rounds for approximately 10 cycles each, using TRBV1-TRBV30 forward primers and a C-beta reverse primer. TCRdb fed the multiplex PCR reads into MiXCR, producing one record per CDR3 protein. The sample includes around 81,000 distinct CDR3 sequences, about 70% of them seen just once. Unsorted bulk tissue, about 17-33 mg of it, served as the source for co-extraction of RNA and DNA. Resection treated the patients' primary liver carcinoma. Notes on this clonotype: The target antigen is unknown. The junction departs from germline at one end; a sequencing error may be responsible.

Germline V gene lookup returns CDR1 SGHAT and CDR2 FQDESV (reference sequence). The CDR3 is made up of 15 amino acids. Sequences were obtained from liver tumor tissue from sampling region 4. Subset of the sample: tumor region T4, right-lateral pole. The TCR sequence derives from a woman aged 55-75 years with primary liver carcinoma and hepatitis B virus infection. The V gene is TRBV11-1, the J gene TRBJ2-7; a possible D gene is TRBD2 (6 bases). CDR3 in DNA: TGTGCCAGCAACTGGGGCGGGACGGGGACCTACGAACAGTACTTC. Translated: CASNWGGTGTYEQYF.